Listed below are T cell receptor beta chains from one sample, sequenced in a study of cytomegalovirus exposure and HLA in healthy donors. Here immunoSEQ multiplex PCR was the method, and the copy in TCRdb shows in-frame clones only, minus some. Of around 230,000 clones in the sample, over 75% were seen once. Sequenced input: PBMCs. These receptor sequences come from a boy between 10 and 17 years old in good health and CMV-seronegative. CDR3s include the opening cysteine and the closing phenylalanine or tryptophan. A D gene is named only where the DNA matches it firmly. Not every row has a clone size; where given, it reads once, few, many or a size class.

j_call v_call clone_size d_call cdr3_aa cdr3_nt
TRBJ1-2 TRBV5-4 once - CASSLTGPGGYTF TGTGCCAGCAGCCTAACAGGGCCTGGCGGCTACACCTTC
TRBJ2-6 TRBV7-8 - - CASSTETGSGANVLTF TGTGCCAGCAGCACGGAGACGGGCTCTGGGGCCAACGTCCTGACTTTC
TRBJ1-2 TRBV5-4 few - CASSLTGANYGYTF TGTGCCAGCAGCTTGACAGGTGCTAACTATGGCTACACCTTC
TRBJ2-3 TRBV6-1 - TRBD2 CASSEGEGPSGRAGDTQYF TGTGCCAGCAGTGAGGGAGAGGGGCCTAGCGGGAGGGCCGGGGATACGCAGTATTTT
TRBJ1-1 TRBV5-1 - TRBD1 CASSRGTGGTEAFF TGCGCCAGCAGCCGAGGGACAGGGGGAACTGAAGCTTTCTTT
TRBJ1-5 TRBV9 - - CASSVDPDQPQHF TGTGCCAGCAGCGTAGACCCGGATCAGCCCCAGCATTTT
TRBJ2-5 TRBV30 once - CAWGIGTIQETQYF TGTGCCTGGGGAATCGGGACAATTCAAGAGACCCAGTACTTC
TRBJ2-1 TRBV18 - TRBD2 CASSPGLAAYNEQFF TGTGCCAGCTCACCAGGACTAGCGGCGTACAATGAGCAGTTCTTC
TRBJ1-5 TRBV5-4 - TRBD1 CASSLGGDSSNQPQHF TGTGCCAGCAGCTTGGGTGGGGACAGCAGCAATCAGCCCCAGCATTTT
TRBJ2-7 TRBV18 few - CASSPLRLSEQYF TGTGCCAGCTCACCACTAAGACTCAGCGAGCAGTACTTC
TRBJ1-6 TRBV5-1 once - CASSLVVTGTLTALHF TGCGCCAGCAGCTTGGTCGTGACAGGTACCTTAACGGCCCTCCACTTT
TRBJ2-7 TRBV27 - - CASSPLSRDSEQYF TGTGCCAGCAGTCCCCTTTCCCGGGACTCCGAGCAGTACTTC
TRBJ1-1 TRBV6-5 - - CASSYNRRALNTEAFF TGTGCCAGCAGTTATAACAGGAGAGCTCTGAACACTGAAGCTTTCTTT
TRBJ2-4 TRBV7-9 - - CASSLDPGQEAKNIQYF TGTGCCAGCAGCTTAGATCCAGGGCAGGAGGCCAAAAACATTCAGTACTTC
TRBJ1-2 TRBV7-6 - TRBD1 CASSLEDRGGGYTF TGTGCCAGCAGCTTAGAAGACAGGGGAGGAGGCTACACCTTC